This T cell receptor (beta chain) was sequenced for a study of T cell repertoires in cytomegalovirus infection (dated by TCRdb to about 2019). About the full investigation: The peptide stimulations were aimed at well-studied HLA-B-restricted epitopes as well as recently identified HLA-C-restricted CMV epitopes, whose presentation resists viral immunomodulation. The HLA type of each donor mattered for the analysis, because public TCR beta signatures pointed to carriage of CMV infection along with the matching HLA type. General findings and caveats noted by the study authors: In the ex vivo response, HLA-C-restricted CMV-specific TCR beta clonotypes were dominant, and in two of eight donors the single most frequent clonotype came from this HLA-C-restricted group. In both this cohort and an independent cohort of 350 to 400 donors, the cumulative frequency of public TCR beta family members distinguished carriers of CMV infection plus the relevant HLA type.

These reads were obtained on an Illumina HiSeq 1500. In-frame beta chains were kept once TCRdb had trimmed the public reads at Q25 with fastp and called clones with MiXCR. CDR3 protein duplicates are merged, each entry listing the most common genes and DNA. This sample holds 570,000 or so distinct CDR3 sequences; 40% were observed only once. 40% to 60% of the sample goes to the ten largest clones. On this clonotype: The specificity of this receptor is unknown. Per-base quality was not reported, and no clone a single base away is much larger than it.

Taken with the paper, the label for treatment or condition translates to: in vitro stimulation with specific CMV peptide epitopes to enrich CMV-specific T cells. This sample comprised cultured PBMCs, obtained from culture after CMV antigen stimulation. The source is a human donor in good health (CMV status not recorded). Some clones in this sample may be carry-over from other donors' samples.

The DNA sequence is TGTGCCAGTAGTCAACCGGGGACAGAGACCCAGTACTTC. The encoded protein is CASSQPGTETQYF. In this chain, TRBV19 is recombined with TRBJ2-5; the D element might be TRBD1 or TRBD2, as each aligns at 5 bases. V sheds 5 bases and J sheds 4 bases, leaving 11 bases between their ends. Reading the germline V gene (reference sequence) gives CDR1 LNHDA and CDR2 SQIVND. Counted from cysteine to phenylalanine, this CDR3 has 13 amino acids. Here the CDR3 DNA is all that survives: 39 bases in frame from base 1.